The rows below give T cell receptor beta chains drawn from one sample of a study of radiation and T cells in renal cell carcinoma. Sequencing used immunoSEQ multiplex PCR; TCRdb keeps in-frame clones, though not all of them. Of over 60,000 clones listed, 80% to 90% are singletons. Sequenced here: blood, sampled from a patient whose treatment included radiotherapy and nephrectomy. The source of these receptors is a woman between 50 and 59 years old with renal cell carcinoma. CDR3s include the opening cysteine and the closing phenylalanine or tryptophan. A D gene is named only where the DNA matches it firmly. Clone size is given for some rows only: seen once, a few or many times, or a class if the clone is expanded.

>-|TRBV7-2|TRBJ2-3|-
CASSWVGTDTQYF
TGTGCCAGCAGCTGGGTGGGGACAGATACGCAGTATTTT
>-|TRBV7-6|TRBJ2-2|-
CASSLRASAGKNTGELFF
TGTGCCAGCAGCTTAAGGGCCTCGGCAGGGAAGAACACCGGGGAGCTGTTTTTT
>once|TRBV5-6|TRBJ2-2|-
CASSLVDSRYGELFF
TGTGCCAGCAGCTTGGTTGACAGTAGGTACGGGGAGCTGTTTTTT
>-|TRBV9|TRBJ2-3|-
CASSETESTDTQYF
TGTGCCAGCAGCGAGACAGAGAGCACAGATACGCAGTATTTT
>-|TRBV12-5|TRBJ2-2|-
CASGPGHISGELFF
TGTGCTAGTGGACCGGGACATATCAGCGGGGAGCTGTTTTTT
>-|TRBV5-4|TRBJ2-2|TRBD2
CASSLAASGGLNTGELFF
TGTGCCAGCAGCTTGGCCGCATCGGGAGGACTTAACACCGGGGAGCTGTTTTTT
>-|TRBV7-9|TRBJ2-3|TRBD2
CASLAGLTDTQYF
TGTGCCAGCTTAGCGGGACTCACAGATACGCAGTATTTT
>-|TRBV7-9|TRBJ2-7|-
CASSAYNEQYF
TGTGCCAGCAGCGCATATAACGAGCAGTACTTC
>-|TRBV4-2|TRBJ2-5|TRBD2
CASSPGLAEETQYF
TGTGCCAGCAGCCCCGGACTAGCGGAAGAGACCCAGTACTTC
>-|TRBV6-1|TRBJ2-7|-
CASSEVLVNYEQYF
TGTGCCAGCAGTGAAGTCCTAGTGAACTACGAGCAGTACTTC
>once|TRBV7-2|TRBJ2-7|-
CASSESGTHYEQYF
TGTGCCAGCAGCGAAAGCGGGACACACTACGAGCAGTACTTC
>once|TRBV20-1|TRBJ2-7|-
CSASRNYEQYF
TGCAGTGCTAGCAGAAACTACGAGCAGTACTTC
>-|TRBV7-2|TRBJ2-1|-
CASSLAESSYNEQFF
TGTGCCAGCAGCTTAGCGGAGAGCTCCTACAATGAGCAGTTCTTC
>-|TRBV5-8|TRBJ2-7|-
CASSLGPASNYEQYF
TGTGCCAGCAGCTTGGGGCCAGCGTCCAACTACGAGCAGTACTTC
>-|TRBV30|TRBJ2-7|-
CAWSRSSDREQYF
TGTGCCTGGAGTAGGTCCTCAGACCGCGAGCAGTACTTC
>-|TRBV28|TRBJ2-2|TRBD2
CASTFGGGGHTGELFF
TGTGCCAGCACCTTTGGCGGGGGGGGACACACCGGGGAGCTGTTTTTT
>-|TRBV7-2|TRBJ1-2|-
CASSLSGTREPTF
TGTGCCAGCAGCTTATCCGGGACCAGGGAGCCCACCTTC
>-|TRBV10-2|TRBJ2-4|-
CASSESSILAKNIQYF
TGCGCCAGCAGTGAGTCGAGTATCCTAGCCAAAAACATTCAGTACTTC
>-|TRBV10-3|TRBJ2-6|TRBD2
CAISEQRAGVDSGANVLTF
TGTGCCATCAGTGAGCAGCGAGCGGGAGTGGATTCTGGGGCCAACGTCCTGACTTTC
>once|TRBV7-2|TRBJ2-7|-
CASSFKDTSGEQYF
TGTGCCAGCAGCTTTAAGGACACCTCGGGCGAGCAGTACTTC
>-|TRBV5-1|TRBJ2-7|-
CASSLGFGAYEQYF
TGCGCCAGCAGCCTAGGCTTTGGGGCCTACGAGCAGTACTTC
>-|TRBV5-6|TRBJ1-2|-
CASSPGQPSYGYTF
TGTGCCAGCAGCCCAGGACAGCCGAGCTATGGCTACACCTTC
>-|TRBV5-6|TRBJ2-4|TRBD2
CASSGRSGTDIQYF
TGTGCCAGCAGCGGGCGAAGCGGGACTGACATTCAGTACTTC
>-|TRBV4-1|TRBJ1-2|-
CASSQGTAYGYTF
TGCGCCAGCAGCCAAGGGACAGCTTATGGCTACACCTTC
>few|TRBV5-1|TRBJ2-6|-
CASSLGQPTAGANVLTF
TGCGCCAGCAGCTTGGGACAGCCAACCGCTGGGGCCAACGTCCTGACTTTC
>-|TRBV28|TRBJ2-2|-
CASTTGGPTGELFF
TGTGCCAGCACCACCGGGGGGCCCACCGGGGAGCTGTTTTTT
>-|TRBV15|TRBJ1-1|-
CATSRDRAPRAFF
TGTGCCACCAGCAGAGATCGGGCCCCCCGAGCTTTCTTT
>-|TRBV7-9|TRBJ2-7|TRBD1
CASSQDREATYEQYF
TGTGCCAGCAGCCAAGACAGGGAAGCTACCTACGAGCAGTACTTC
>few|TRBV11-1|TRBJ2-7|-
CASSHQDGYEQYF
TGTGCCAGCAGCCATCAGGACGGGTACGAGCAGTACTTC
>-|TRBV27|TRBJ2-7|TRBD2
CASSFGEGSYEQYF
TGTGCCAGCAGTTTCGGGGAGGGATCCTACGAGCAGTACTTC
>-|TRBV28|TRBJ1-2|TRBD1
CASSYSGTGYGYTF
TGTGCCAGCAGCTACAGCGGGACAGGGTATGGCTACACCTTC
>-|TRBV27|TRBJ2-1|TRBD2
CASSRGLAGDSYNEQFF
TGTGCCAGCAGTAGGGGACTAGCGGGAGACTCCTACAATGAGCAGTTCTTC
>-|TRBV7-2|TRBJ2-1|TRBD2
CASSPASGGGEQFF
TGTGCCAGCAGCCCGGCTAGCGGGGGGGGTGAGCAGTTCTTC
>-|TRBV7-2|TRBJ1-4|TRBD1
CASSPGQGDEKLFF
TGTGCCAGCAGCCCTGGACAGGGGGATGAAAAACTGTTTTTT
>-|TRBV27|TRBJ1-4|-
CASSFRRGSEKLFF
TGTGCCAGCAGTTTTCGCCGGGGTAGTGAAAAACTGTTTTTT